The 2 T cell receptor beta chains below all came from one sample that was sequenced in a study of blood T cell repertoires in COVID-19. Here immunoSEQ multiplex PCR was the method, and the copy in TCRdb shows in-frame clones only, minus some. The profile covers approximately 450,000 clones, with roughly 87% appearing a single time and just under 2% taken by the ten largest. Sequencing used PBMCs or T cells enriched from blood (not recorded which). The origin of the receptors is a woman younger than 35 with acute COVID-19.

As DNA, the CDR3 is TGTGCCACCGAGGGTCGTAGAAATCAGCCCCAGCATTTT. Translating it yields CATEGRRNQPQHF. The chain employs TRBV6-6 and TRBJ1-5, with no clear D. The germline V gene encodes CDR1 MNHNY and CDR2 SVGAGI (reference sequence). With 10 bases removed from V and 4 bases from J, the gap between germline ends came to 14 bases. This CDR3 comprises 13 residues.

The chain couples TRBV5-1 to TRBJ1-5, with TRBD1 as a possible D gene (5 bases). Trimming pared 0 bases from V and 6 bases from J, leaving 13 bases between. Germline V gene lookup returns CDR1 SGHRS and CDR2 YFSETQ. This CDR3 has 15 residues. CDR3 sequence (DNA): TGCGCCAGCAGCTTGGGCATCGGGGGTTCTCAGCCCCAGCATTTT. Its protein product is CASSLGIGGSQPQHF. Full variable domain (remainder filled in from reference TRBV5-1 and TRBJ1-5): KAGVTQTPRYLIKTRGQQVTLSCSPISGHRSVSWYQQTPGQGLQFLFEYFSETQRNKGNFPGRFSGRQFSNSRSEMNVSTLELGDSALYLCASSLGIGGSQPQHFGDGTRLSIL.